The 18 T cell receptor beta chains below all came from one sample that was sequenced in a study of blood T cells in healthy people across ages. Combining a sample-barcoded 5' primer with a J-beta primer mix, a second PCR ran for 7 to 11 cycles. TCRdb used MiXCR to reprocess the 5' RACE reads, holding one entry per CDR3 protein. The sample consists of about 570,000 distinct CDR3 sequences, roughly 28% of them appearing once. The source material was blood. These receptors were collected from a woman between 70 and 85 years old in good health.

The chain couples TRBV2 to TRBJ2-7; D is perhaps TRBD1 or TRBD2 (7 bases each). This CDR3 contains 15 residues. The germline gives CDR1 SNHLY, CDR2 FYNNEI. V lost 1 base to trimming and J lost 3 bases, with 13 bases between them. The CDR3 sequence is CASSEEGGGLYEQYF. Here the CDR3 DNA reads TGTGCCAGCAGTGAAGAGGGAGGGGGCCTCTACGAGCAGTACTTC.

The V call is TRBV15, the J call TRBJ2-6; the D gene could be TRBD1 or TRBD2 (6 bases each). CDR1 and CDR2 from the germline V gene are LNHNV and YYDKDF (reference sequence). Between the trimmed V and J ends, which lost 5 bases and 0 bases, there was a span of 11 bases. The CDR3 consists of 16 residues. CDR3 protein: CATSAGHTSGANVLTF. CDR3 nucleotide sequence: TGTGCCACCAGCGCGGGACACACCTCTGGGGCCAACGTCCTGACTTTC.

The chain employs TRBV12-3 or TRBV12-4 and TRBJ2-4; D is undetermined. V lost 6 bases and J lost 5, with 14 bases in between. This CDR3 is built from 14 residues. CDR3 nucleotides: TGTGCCAGCAGCCCTCCCGCTAATCAAAACATTCAGTACTTC. Translated: CASSPPANQNIQYF.

This clonotype showed up just a few times. This chain links TRBV6-2 or TRBV6-3 with TRBJ2-3, with D unresolved. The germline V and J ends were trimmed by 0 bases and 6 bases, with 16 bases remaining between them. Germline CDR1 and CDR2: MNHEY and SVGEGT. The CDR3 consists of 16 residues. The CDR3 bases are TGTGCCAGCAGTTACTCGAGAATCATGGTGCGGGATACGCAGTATTTT. The encoded protein is CASSYSRIMVRDTQYF.

The V and J genes are TRBV12-3 or TRBV12-4 and TRBJ2-2; 13 bases align to TRBD2. The CDR3 covers 16 residues. V shed 4 bases, J shed 8 bases, and the junction held 7 bases outside the gene matches. The CDR3 DNA reads TGTGCCAGCAGTTCCGGGACTAGCGGGGAGAGGGGGGAGCTGTTTTTT. As protein: CASSSGTSGERGELFF.

V is TRBV20-1 and J is TRBJ1-5, with D uncertain. Trimming left V 3 bases short and J 3 bases short, with 9 bases between. The CDR3 is 13 amino acids. Per the germline V gene, CDR1 is DFQATT and CDR2 is SNEGSKA (reference sequence). CDR3 coding DNA: TGCAGTGCTAGTTTATCAGACAATCAGCCCCAGCATTTT. It yields the protein CSASLSDNQPQHF.

The gene calls are TRBV4-2 and TRBJ2-5; TRBD1 matches 7 bases. V lost 0 bases, J lost 6 bases, and 10 bases stayed unmatched. The germline gives CDR1 LGHNA, CDR2 YNFKEQ. This CDR3 contains 16 residues. The CDR3 is CASSQDIWGQRKTQYF. The DNA for the CDR3 is TGTGCCAGCAGCCAAGATATTTGGGGACAGAGAAAGACCCAGTACTTC.

This clonotype has only a few counts. The CDR3 DNA sequence: TGCGCCAGCAGCTTGACCATCTACCAGGACCCAAGCTCCTACGAGCAGTACTTC. Translated: CASSLTIYQDPSSYEQYF. The rearrangement uses TRBV5-1 and TRBJ2-7; D is unresolved. Germline assignment: CDR1 SGHRS and CDR2 YFSETQ. Trimming left V 1 base short and J 0 bases short, with 20 bases between. The CDR3 length is 18 residues.

The chain has TRBV3-1 and TRBJ2-1; no clear D gene. The CDR3 runs to 12 residues. The V gene lost 6 bases and the J gene lost 5 bases, with 8 bases spanning the gap. CDR1 is LGHDT and CDR2 is YNNKEL in the germline V gene (reference sequence). The CDR3 spells CASRTVNNEQFF. CDR3 bases: TGTGCCAGCAGAACAGTAAACAATGAGCAGTTCTTC.

This clonotype was recorded at least ten times. The rearrangement uses TRBV29-1 and TRBJ1-5; TRBD1 might be the D (5 bases). V was shortened by 6 bases and J by 3 bases, with 9 bases between the two germline ends. This CDR3 region has 12 residues. From germline, CDR1 is SQVTM and CDR2 ANQGSEA. CDR3 sequence reads: CSVGDNNQPQHF. CDR3 coding DNA: TGCAGCGTGGGGGATAACAATCAGCCCCAGCATTTT.

The chain has TRBV7-2 and TRBJ1-5; D gene uncertain. The V end lost 5 bases, the J end lost 3 bases, and 11 bases lay between the germline ends. This CDR3 is built from 14 residues. Germline CDR1 and CDR2: SGHTA and FQGNSA. For the CDR3, the DNA is TGTGCCAGCAGCGTTAATTCCCCCAATCAGCCCCAGCATTTT. It encodes CASSVNSPNQPQHF. Drawing the rest from reference TRBV7-2 and TRBJ1-5, the complete variable domain is GAGVSQSPSNKVTEKGKDVELRCDPISGHTALYWYRQSLGQGLEFLIYFQGNSAPDKSGLPSDRFSAERTGGSVSTLTIQRTQQEDSAVYLCASSVNSPNQPQHFGDGTRLSIL.

The rearrangement uses TRBV30 and TRBJ1-1; 9 bases are a match to TRBD1. The CDR3 covers 15 residues. Germline V gene data show CDR1 as GTSNPN and CDR2 as SVGIG (reference sequence). Trimming took 4 bases from V and 3 from J; bases not matched to a gene: 9. In DNA form, the CDR3 reads TGTGCCTGGACCGGGACAGGGCGGAAGGACACTGAAGCTTTCTTT. It codes for CAWTGTGRKDTEAFF.

This clonotype has more than one count but fewer than ten. The chain has TRBV6-2 or TRBV6-3 and TRBJ2-4; D possibly corresponds to TRBD2 (6 bases). The ends were cut back, 3 bases at V and 0 bases at J, with 18 bases in the middle. The germline CDR1 and CDR2 sequences are MNHEY and SVGEGT. The CDR3 is 18 residues long. CDR3 region: CASSYAGTPRLAKNIQYF. CDR3 in DNA: TGTGCCAGCAGTTATGCGGGGACTCCTAGGCTAGCCAAAAACATTCAGTACTTC.

The gene calls are TRBV9 and TRBJ2-3; weak D call: TRBD2 (5 bases). V was shortened by 0 bases and J by 6 bases, with 8 bases between the two germline ends. The CDR3 spans 13 residues. CDR1 and CDR2 (germline): SGDLS, YYNGEE. CDR3 region: CASSVGPGDTQYF. The CDR3 DNA sequence: TGTGCCAGCAGCGTAGGGCCGGGGGATACGCAGTATTTT.

The rearrangement uses TRBV13 and TRBJ2-5, with a tentative D call TRBD1 (5 bases). The J call may not be correct, given that the DNA end is closer to TRBJ2-7. Germline CDR1 reads PRHDT; CDR2 reads FYEKMQ (reference sequence). The CDR3 spans 14 residues. CDR3 protein: CASSLRQGSSEQYF. The CDR3 DNA follows: TGTGCCAGCAGCTTAAGGCAGGGATCTAGCGAGCAGTACTTC.

The table lists this clonotype with a few counts. This chain connects TRBV5-1 to TRBJ2-5; 12 nucleotides line up with TRBD2. This CDR3 region has 16 residues. With 0 bases clipped from V and 0 bases from J, the junction kept 0 bases outside the gene matches. Germline CDR1 is SGHRS and CDR2 is YFSETQ. The CDR3 DNA is TGCGCCAGCAGCTTGGGGACTAGCGGGAACCAAGAGACCCAGTACTTC. Its protein product is CASSLGTSGNQETQYF. Supplemented by reference TRBV5-1 and TRBJ2-5, the full variable domain reads KAGVTQTPRYLIKTRGQQVTLSCSPISGHRSVSWYQQTPGQGLQFLFEYFSETQRNKGNFPGRFSGRQFSNSRSEMNVSTLELGDSALYLCASSLGTSGNQETQYFGPGTRLLVL.

This clonotype was seen a handful of times. The genes are TRBV7-3 and TRBJ2-5; TRBD2 matches at 15 bases. This CDR3 is built from 17 residues. Germline CDR1 SGHTA, CDR2 FQGTGA. Losses at the gene ends were 4 bases for V and 5 bases for J; bases not matched to a gene: 8. CDR3 sequence (DNA): TGTGCCAGCAGCTCCGGGACTAGCGGGGGGTATTCGGAGACCCAGTACTTC. Protein sequence: CASSSGTSGGYSETQYF. Variable domain in full (rest from reference TRBV7-3 and TRBJ2-5): GAGVSQTPSNKVTEKGKYVELRCDPISGHTALYWYRQSLGQGPEFLIYFQGTGAADDSGLPNDRFFAVRPEGSVSTLKIQRTERGDSAVYLCASSSGTSGGYSETQYFGPGTRLLVL.

The chain carries TRBV29-1 and TRBJ1-2, with D perhaps matching TRBD1 (5 bases). Germline loops: CDR1 SQVTM, CDR2 ANQGSEA. The CDR3 is made up of 14 amino acids. Trimming took off 3 bases at V and 4 bases at J, with 15 bases between the two ends. This chain's CDR3 is CSVEGGLGGYGYTF. The CDR3 nucleotides read TGCAGCGTTGAGGGTGGGTTGGGGGGCTATGGCTACACCTTC. The full variable domain, its missing parts supplied by reference TRBV29-1 and TRBJ1-2, is SAVISQKPSRDICQRGTSLTIQCQVDSQVTMMFWYRQQPGQSLTLIATANQGSEATYESGFVIDKFPISRPNLTFSTLTVSNMSPEDSSIYLCSVEGGLGGYGYTFGSGTRLTVV.